The sequence of this TCR beta chain was determined in a study of PD-1 blockade in mismatch repair-deficient tumors. About the research overall: All were previously treated, progressing patients with some twelve mismatch repair-deficient cancer types.

The method was immunoSEQ multiplex PCR; TCRdb's version includes in-frame clones alone and lacks a portion of them. This repertoire shows just under 65,000 clones, approximately 90% found once; its top ten account for around 14%. Overall study results and limits: Tumor-resident clones, often undetectable pretreatment in blood, expanded then contracted after pembrolizumab.

A note on this clone: Antigen specificity is unknown.

Germline V lookup: CDR1 KGHSH, CDR2 LQKENI. The CDR3 is made up of 15 amino acids. The ends were cut back, 2 bases at V and 2 bases at J, with 13 bases in the middle. Sequencing used peripheral blood, obtained 52 weeks after starting pembrolizumab. The source is an adult with mismatch repair-deficient cancer. This chain connects TRBV18 to TRBJ2-7, with a weak D call TRBD1 (6 bases). The CDR3 bases are TGTGCCAGCTCACCAGTCCGGGACACAGCCTACGAGCAGTACTTC. Its protein is CASSPVRDTAYEQYF. The full variable domain, rest sourced from reference TRBV18 and TRBJ2-7, is NAGVMQNPRHLVRRRGQEARLRCSPMKGHSHVYWYRQLPEEGLKFMVYLQKENIIDESGMPKERFSAEFPKEGPSILRIQQVVRGDSAAYFCASSPVRDTAYEQYFGPGTRLTVT.